These 13 T cell receptor beta chains were all obtained from the same sample, sequenced in a study of T-cell reconstitution after alpha-beta-depleted transplantation in children. A TCRbeta library incorporating unique molecular identifiers was prepared. Each CDR3 protein is one row after TCRdb ran MiXCR on the PCR reads. The table shows over 120,000 distinct CDR3 sequences, with 8.8% occurring only once. Source: PBMCs, mostly from graft donor cells, taken 180 days after TCRalphabeta/CD19-depleted stem cell transplant. The origin of the receptors is a female patient aged 2 to 10 who had a stem cell transplant for congenital amegakaryocytic thrombocytopenia, so the T cells may come from the graft donor.

This chain links TRBV12-3 or TRBV12-4 with TRBJ2-1; 12 nucleotides match TRBD2. The CDR3 spans 18 residues. The J segment lost 6 bases and the V segment lost 5 bases, leaving 14 bases of the junction unmatched. CDR3 nucleotide sequence: TGTGCCAGCAGTCAATCACTAGCGGGGGGCCCCAACCCCAATGAGCAGTTCTTC. Protein product: CASSQSLAGGPNPNEQFF.

The genes are TRBV20-1 and TRBJ2-7; D remains unclear. The CDR3 loop spans 14 amino acids. CDR1 and CDR2 from the germline V gene are DFQATT and SNEGSKA (reference sequence). The V and J ends lost 5 bases and 2 bases respectively, with 16 bases between them. In DNA form, the CDR3 reads TGCAGTGCTCAAGGGCCTTCAACCCCCTACGAGCAGTACTTC. Protein sequence: CSAQGPSTPYEQYF.

V gene TRBV7-2 combines with J gene TRBJ2-5; 11 bases are a match to TRBD2. V shed 4 bases and J 2 bases; nucleotides not matched to a gene: 3. The germline gives CDR1 SGHTA, CDR2 FQGNSA. This CDR3 spans 15 amino acids. CDR3 protein: CASSSVAGGQETQYF. The CDR3, as DNA: TGTGCCAGCAGCTCGGTAGCGGGGGGGCAAGAGACCCAGTACTTC.

This clonotype appeared many times. The chain uses TRBV12-3 or TRBV12-4 and TRBJ1-3; D gene uncertain. Deletions cut 5 bases from V and 1 base from J, with 15 bases between. The length of the CDR3 is 16 residues. DNA for the CDR3: TGTGCCAGCAGTCTACTGGGGATCGCTTCTGGAAACACCATATATTTT. It encodes CASSLLGIASGNTIYF.

The chain carries TRBV2 and TRBJ1-1, with D possibly matching TRBD1 (5 bases). From germline, CDR1 is SNHLY and CDR2 FYNNEI. The CDR3 spans 16 residues. Trimming removed 8 bases at V and 4 bases at J, with 23 bases between. CDR3 sequence: CASLLITGRGVTEAFF. The CDR3 coding sequence is TGTGCCAGCCTCCTAATTACAGGTCGAGGGGTCACTGAAGCTTTCTTT.

There are many counts of this clonotype. The chain joins TRBV5-1 to TRBJ1-1, with D unclear. CDR1 and CDR2 (germline): SGHRS, YFSETQ. V lost 0 bases, J lost 13 bases, and 10 bases lay in between. This CDR3 has 11 amino acids. CDR3 DNA: TGCGCCAGCAGCTTGGCTATGAAGCTTTTCTTT. It is translated as CASSLAMKLFF.

This clonotype was detected ten times or more. CDR3 region: CATQSTGGFNEKLFF. CDR3 in DNA: TGTGCCACCCAATCTACAGGGGGTTTTAATGAAAAACTGTTTTTT. This rearrangement joins TRBV15 to TRBJ1-4; 8 bases agree with TRBD1. CDR1 is LNHNV, CDR2 YYDKDF, per germline (reference sequence). V lost 8 bases and J lost 4; bases outside the gene matches: 9. The CDR3 length is 15 residues.

This clonotype showed up just a few times. The gene calls are TRBV11-2 and TRBJ1-3; 7 bases are shared with TRBD1. From germline, CDR1 is SGHAT and CDR2 FQNNGV. The junction had 7 bases not matched to a gene; V was cut back by 5 bases and J by 3 bases. This CDR3 has 15 residues. The CDR3 DNA is TGTGCCAGCAGCGAACAGGGGTCTTTTGGAAACACCATATATTTT. Translation gives CASSEQGSFGNTIYF.

This clonotype showed up many times. V usage is TRBV5-1 and J usage is TRBJ2-1, with D hard to call. Germline V CDR1 and CDR2: SGHRS, YFSETQ. CDR3 size: 17 residues. V was pared by 5 bases and J by 5 bases, with 23 bases between. This chain's CDR3 is CASSLLGVLYGNNEQFF. DNA of the CDR3: TGCGCCAGCAGTCTATTGGGTGTACTCTATGGGAACAATGAGCAGTTCTTC.

This rearrangement joins TRBV5-1 to TRBJ2-1; TRBD2 matches at 10 bases. The CDR3 runs to 17 residues. The germline V gene encodes CDR1 SGHRS and CDR2 YFSETQ. V lost 3 bases to trimming and J lost 2 bases; unmatched junction nucleotides: 8. The CDR3 spells CASSSLASGGAYNEQFF. CDR3 DNA: TGCGCCAGCAGCTCCCTAGCGAGCGGGGGGGCCTACAATGAGCAGTTCTTC.

This clonotype was observed at least ten times. V gene TRBV29-1 combines with J gene TRBJ2-3; 9 bases match TRBD2. The CDR3 is made up of 16 amino acids. The junction had 6 bases not matched to a gene; V was cut back by 0 bases and J by 2 bases. CDR1 and CDR2 from the germline V gene are SQVTM and ANQGSEA. CDR3 protein: CSVEEGAGGFTDTQYF. CDR3 nucleotide sequence: TGCAGCGTTGAAGAGGGAGCGGGGGGCTTCACAGATACGCAGTATTTT.

This clonotype was seen many times. The chain links TRBV28 to TRBJ1-4; maybe TRBD1 (5 bases). The CDR3 length is 15 residues. V lost 5 bases to trimming and J lost 4 bases, with 14 bases between them. Germline V gene lookup returns CDR1 MDHEN and CDR2 SYDVKM. The CDR3 DNA reads as TGTGCCAGCAGTCCCCCCGGACACTTTAATGAAAAACTGTTTTTT. Translated: CASSPPGHFNEKLFF.

With regard to this clonotype: Since a much larger clone is just one base distant, this may be a read error. The missing conserved phenylalanine or tryptophan at the end of this CDR3 makes a read error likely. The V call is TRBV18, the J call TRBJ2-1; D possibly corresponds to TRBD2 (6 bases). Germline assignment: CDR1 KGHSH and CDR2 LQKENI. The CDR3 length is 13 residues. V lost 5 bases and J 4 bases, leaving 9 bases between the germline ends. CDR3 protein: CASSSEGYNEQFS. CDR3 in DNA: TGTGCCAGCTCATCGGAGGGGTACAATGAGCAGTTCTCC.